These T cell receptor beta chains were read from a single sample in a study of T cell repertoires in cytomegalovirus infection. TCRdb analysed the reads with MiXCR anew, one entry per CDR3 protein. The data hold roughly 300,000 distinct CDR3 sequences, with roughly 25% observed a single time. Sequencing used PBMCs. All receptors come from a human donor in good health (CMV status not recorded). Some clones in this sample may be carry-over from other donors' samples. Each CDR3 is given without its conserved first and last residue. D genes are given only for firm matches. Clone size is shown for a subset of rows, as once, few, many or a class of expanded clone.

clone size	D gene	V gene	J gene	CDR3 protein
NA	NA	TRBV7-9	TRBJ2-7	ASSLGQIYEQY
NA	TRBD1	TRBV24-1	TRBJ1-1	ATTTPGTAEELGMNTEAF
few	NA	TRBV28	TRBJ1-5	ASSLLSSAPPQH
NA	NA	TRBV11-2	TRBJ1-1	TSSLDPGSPEAF
NA	NA	TRBV2	TRBJ1-2	ASSPMGGYT
NA	NA	TRBV7-4	TRBJ2-7	ASSFETRRSEQY
NA	TRBD1	TRBV19	TRBJ2-2	ASLPAGQGTNTGELF
NA	NA	TRBV5-1	TRBJ2-2	ASSFDRQGGELF
NA	TRBD2	TRBV14	TRBJ2-3	ASSQKRGVSDTQY
few	NA	TRBV29-1	TRBJ1-2	SVLIGSGYT
NA	TRBD2	TRBV9	TRBJ2-1	ASSVVGGSNEQF
NA	NA	TRBV19	TRBJ1-3	ASSTTGLSGNTIY
few	NA	TRBV7-2	TRBJ2-1	ASSLMRARNEQF
few	TRBD2	TRBV12-3/TRBV12-4	TRBJ2-2	ASSPGLGHTGELF
few	NA	TRBV19	TRBJ1-2	ASSIGDIGGYT
few	NA	TRBV5-1	TRBJ2-3	ASSSAAQSTDTQY